The clone carrying this T cell receptor beta chain has more than one count but fewer than ten. What it recognizes is unknown. Across 18 months, stable Graves' hyperthyroidism was marked by no progression to ophthalmopathy. Diagnoses rested on clinical symptoms, serum thyroxine and TRAb, thyroid ultrasound and orbital computed tomography. Source material for PBMCs was over 8 ml fresh peripheral blood. This sample was included in a study of T cells in Graves' hyperthyroidism and ophthalmopathy. Study-level findings and limits: A model of 13 V-J features distinguished ophthalmopathy from stable hyperthyroidism.

The CDR3 is made up of 13 amino acids. V shed 3 bases and J shed 9 bases, with 12 bases lying between them. The germline CDR1 and CDR2 sequences are MNHEY and SMNVEV (reference sequence). RNA transcripts provided the source from which TCR beta CDR3 regions were amplified. Carried out on the TCR CDR3, a first-round RT-PCR used the HTBI primer set. In TCRdb, the multiplex PCR reads were re-called with MiXCR into one record per CDR3 protein. The table lists hundreds of thousands of distinct CDR3 sequences, about 25% of them singletons. The chain joins TRBV27 to TRBJ2-1; unclear D gene. What was sequenced was blood. This TCR derives from a man aged 45 to 65 with Graves' hyperthyroidism. The CDR3 loop reads CASSFGWQAEQFF. The CDR3 nucleotides read TGTGCCAGCAGTTTTGGGTGGCAGGCTGAGCAGTTCTTC.